What follows are 21 T cell receptor beta chains derived from one specimen sequenced in a study of CD8 T cells in Susac syndrome. Reverse transcription of roughly 0.45 to 1 ug RNA was performed with random hexamers. TCRdb analysed the immunoSEQ multiplex PCR reads with MiXCR anew, one entry per CDR3 protein. The profile shows around 170,000 distinct CDR3 sequences, 90% to 96% of them singletons. The sequenced sample consisted of CD4+ T cells from PBMCs. The source is a human donor with Susac syndrome.

The DNA of the CDR3 is TGTGCCAGCAGCTTAGACTCAATGACTGAAGCTTTCTTT. Translated, it gives CASSLDSMTEAFF. The gene calls are TRBV7-9 and TRBJ1-1; D is undetermined. Germline assignment: CDR1 SEHNR and CDR2 FQNEAQ (reference sequence). The V and J ends lost 1 base and 5 bases respectively, with 8 bases between them. There are 13 residues in the CDR3.

The chain combines TRBV14 with TRBJ2-3, with D hard to call. Germline V CDR1 and CDR2: SGHDN, FVKESK. V lost 3 bases to trimming and J lost 2 bases, with 12 bases between them. The CDR3 runs 15 residues. The CDR3: CASSQKTDFTDTQYF. The DNA for the CDR3 is TGTGCCAGCAGCCAGAAAACAGATTTCACAGATACGCAGTATTTT.

The genes are TRBV12-3 or TRBV12-4 and TRBJ1-5; 7 positions match TRBD1. This CDR3 spans 15 amino acids. Trimming removed 4 bases from V and 4 bases from J; junction bases left unmatched: 7. Here the CDR3 reads CASSSLGQLNQPQHF. CDR3 coding DNA: TGTGCCAGCAGTTCCTTGGGACAGCTGAATCAGCCCCAGCATTTT.

As regards this clonotype: Sequence at one end of the junction differs from germline and may be a read error. V gene TRBV2 combines with J gene TRBJ2-7; no reliable D call. Germline V gene sequence: CDR1 SNHLY, CDR2 FYNNEI. CDR3 length: 12 residues. CDR3 in amino acids: CASSEGSIPGCF. Written as DNA, the CDR3 is TGTGCCAGCAGTGAAGGCTCAATTCCGGGTTGCTTC.

The count of this clonotype is one. The V call is TRBV2, the J call TRBJ1-6; a possible D gene is TRBD1 (5 bases). Trimming removed 1 base at V and 9 bases at J, with 16 bases between. Germline V gives CDR1 SNHLY, CDR2 FYNNEI. The CDR3 sequence is 16 residues long. The CDR3 region is CASSEEAGTRGSPLHF. For the CDR3, the DNA is TGTGCCAGCAGTGAAGAGGCAGGGACCCGCGGTTCACCCCTCCACTTT.

The CDR3 spells CASSLERGGNGRNIQYF. For the CDR3, the DNA is TGTGCCAGCAGCTTAGAGAGGGGTGGGAACGGTAGAAACATTCAGTACTTC. The J gene is TRBJ2-4, the V gene TRBV7-7; D possibly uses TRBD1 or TRBD2 (5 bases each). The germline V gene encodes CDR1 SSHAT and CDR2 FNYEAQ (reference sequence). The CDR3 has 17 amino acids. Trimming cost V 1 base and J 6 bases, with 19 bases left between them.

The chain employs TRBV29-1 and TRBJ1-1; D may be TRBD1 (5 bases). The length of the CDR3 is 15 residues. In germline, CDR1 is SQVTM, CDR2 ANQGSEA. V lost 7 bases and J lost 1, with 19 bases in between. The CDR3 region is CSAYRSTGGNTEAFF. CDR3 bases: TGCAGCGCATATAGATCAACCGGGGGGAACACTGAAGCTTTCTTT. Filled out from reference TRBV29-1 and TRBJ1-1, the complete variable domain reads SAVISQKPSRDICQRGTSLTIQCQVDSQVTMMFWYRQQPGQSLTLIATANQGSEATYESGFVIDKFPISRPNLTFSTLTVSNMSPEDSSIYLCSAYRSTGGNTEAFFGQGTRLTVV.

The chain is built from TRBV30 and TRBJ1-6; possibly TRBD1 for D (6 bases). The CDR3 is 14 amino acids. Germline V CDR1 and CDR2: GTSNPN, SVGIG (reference sequence). V lost 2 bases and J lost 8, with 13 bases in between. This chain's CDR3 is CAWSRGDTDSPLHF. The CDR3 region has the DNA TGTGCCTGGAGTCGAGGGGACACCGATTCACCCCTCCACTTT.

The rearrangement links TRBV7-8 to TRBJ1-2, with no clear D. Germline CDR1 reads SGHVS; CDR2 reads FQNEAQ. The CDR3 sequence is 13 residues long. Trimming removed 7 bases at V and 8 bases at J, with 17 bases between. The DNA of the CDR3 is TGTGCCAGCACTCCCAAGAGGAGTGGGGGCTACACCTTC. It yields the protein CASTPKRSGGYTF.

V usage is TRBV19 and J usage is TRBJ2-2; the D gene is possibly TRBD2 (6 bases). The length of the CDR3 is 16 residues. V dropped 5 bases and J dropped 3 bases, with 16 bases sitting between them. Germline assignment: CDR1 LNHDA and CDR2 SQIVND (reference sequence). CDR3 nucleotide sequence: TGTGCCAGTAGTCCCCGGGCGGGACCCCACACCGGGGAGCTGTTTTTT. Amino acid sequence: CASSPRAGPHTGELFF.

This clonotype occurred a few times. The chain recombines TRBV27 with TRBJ2-6; D is uncertain. Per the germline V gene, CDR1 is MNHEY and CDR2 is SMNVEV (reference sequence). V was clipped by 2 bases and J by 0 bases, with 5 bases between them. This CDR3 region has 15 residues. This CDR3 is CASSLTVSGANVLTF. The CDR3 coding sequence is TGTGCCAGCAGTTTAACGGTCTCTGGGGCCAACGTCCTGACTTTC.

V and J are TRBV5-1 and TRBJ2-7, with D uncertain. There are 15 residues in the CDR3. Germline assignment: CDR1 SGHRS and CDR2 YFSETQ. The V end was cut by 5 bases, the J end by 0 bases, with 15 bases between. CDR3 bases: TGCGCCAGCAGTACTCCGTCTAGTAGCTCCTACGAGCAGTACTTC. It specifies CASSTPSSSSYEQYF.

On this clonotype: This is likely a read error, given that the CDR3 carries no conserved phenylalanine or tryptophan at its end. The chain uses TRBV9 and TRBJ1-1; the D is unclear. This CDR3 is built from 14 residues. Trimming removed 2 bases from V and 0 bases from J, with 8 bases in between. Per the germline V gene, CDR1 is SGDLS and CDR2 is YYNGEE. The CDR3 coding sequence is TGTGCCAGCAGCGTGTACAGCATGAACACTGAAGCTTTCCTT. Protein product: CASSVYSMNTEAFL.

The CDR3 DNA reads as TGTGCCAGCAGAACGGGGGGCCCCGGAACCCAGTACTTC. Protein sequence: CASRTGGPGTQYF. V is TRBV6-2 or TRBV6-3 and J is TRBJ2-5, with D perhaps matching TRBD2 (7 bases). This CDR3 has 13 residues. Deletions cut 6 bases from V and 8 bases from J, with 16 bases between. CDR1 is MNHEY and CDR2 is SVGEGT in the germline V gene.

The rearrangement links TRBV20-1 to TRBJ2-1; 8 nucleotides match TRBD2. Germline CDR1 is DFQATT and CDR2 is SNEGSKA (reference sequence). J gave up 7 bases and V 4 bases, and 6 bases lay outside the gene matches. The CDR3 contains 13 residues. The chain's CDR3 is CSAMGLVLNEQFF. CDR3 in DNA: TGCAGTGCTATGGGACTAGTATTGAATGAGCAGTTCTTC.

The sample holds one count of this clonotype. The chain employs TRBV6-2 or TRBV6-3 and TRBJ2-2; no firm D call. The CDR3 covers 13 residues. The germline gives CDR1 MNHEY, CDR2 SVGEGT. The V end lost 2 bases, the J end lost 4 bases, and 5 bases lay between the germline ends. CDR3 DNA sequence: TGTGCCAGCAGTTACGAATCCACCGGGGAGCTGTTTTTT. This sequence encodes CASSYESTGELFF.

This rearrangement joins TRBV5-4 to TRBJ2-5, with 9 bases lining up with TRBD2. The CDR3 sequence is 16 residues long. The J segment lost 5 bases and the V segment lost 0 bases, leaving 8 bases of the junction unmatched. Germline V lookup: CDR1 SGHNT, CDR2 YYREEE (reference sequence). CDR3 nucleotides: TGTGCCAGCAGCTTGGCCGGGCGGGGGGGCGGTGAGACCCAGTACTTC. This codes for CASSLAGRGGGETQYF.

Written as DNA, the CDR3 is TGTGCCAGCAGCTCCCAACCTCGACTAGCGGGGGGGAAGGATGAGCAGTTCTTC. Encoded protein: CASSSQPRLAGGKDEQFF. This chain joins TRBV11-2 and TRBJ2-1; 14 bases are shared with TRBD2. Germline V gene sequence: CDR1 SGHAT, CDR2 FQNNGV. The CDR3 runs to 18 residues. Germline trimming cut 4 bases from V and 8 bases from J; bases unmatched to any gene: 13.

The V gene is TRBV11-2, the J gene TRBJ1-3; no clear D. CDR3 length: 14 amino acids. From germline, CDR1 is SGHAT and CDR2 FQNNGV. The V end lost 0 bases, the J end lost 0 bases, and 3 bases lay between the germline ends. The CDR3 nucleotides read TGTGCCAGCAGCTTAGACTTCTCTGGAAACACCATATATTTT. Translation: CASSLDFSGNTIYF. The variable domain in full, with the rest retrieved from reference TRBV11-2 and TRBJ1-3, is EAGVAQSPRYKIIEKRQSVAFWCNPISGHATLYWYQQILGQGPKLLIQFQNNGVVDDSQLPKDRFSAERLKGVDSTLKIQPAKLEDSAVYLCASSLDFSGNTIYFGEGSWLTVV.

The chain joins TRBV7-2 to TRBJ1-1; the D is unclear. Germline CDR1 is SGHTA and CDR2 is FQGNSA. The CDR3 is 13 residues long. The V gene lost 4 bases and the J gene lost 0 bases, with 6 bases spanning the gap. CDR3 coding DNA: TGTGCCAGCAGCTCTCAGATGAACACTGAAGCTTTCTTT. Its translation is CASSSQMNTEAFF.

V gene TRBV11-2 combines with J gene TRBJ2-2, with no clear D. The germline CDR1 and CDR2 sequences are SGHAT and FQNNGV. With 7 bases removed from V and 0 bases from J, the gap between germline ends came to 12 bases. This CDR3 has 15 amino acids. CDR3 bases: TGTGCCAGCACCTCCACTTTACCGAACACCGGGGAGCTGTTTTTT. It yields the protein CASTSTLPNTGELFF.